These 2 T cell receptor beta chains were sequenced from one sample in a study of shared clonotypes between healthy human individuals. Some clones are missing from TCRdb's copy, which holds only in-frame ones; the method was immunoSEQ multiplex PCR. The repertoire has approximately 1,500,000 clones, roughly 96% of them found once; the top ten carry approximately 1%. Material: naive CD4+ T cells sorted from blood. This sample's subset: CD45RA+ positively selected. Source of these receptors: a man under 40 in good health.

This sequence joins TRBV2 and TRBJ2-4; D unresolved. V was pared by 7 bases and J by 6 bases, with 10 bases between. The CDR3 runs 12 residues. Looked up from germline, CDR1 is SNHLY and CDR2 is FYNNEI. Written as DNA, the CDR3 is TGTGCCAGCACGCGAGCGATAAACATTCAGTACTTC. Protein product: CASTRAINIQYF.

This chain connects TRBV11-3 to TRBJ2-2; 8 bases agree with TRBD1. J lost 4 bases, V lost 2 bases, and 6 bases had no gene match. This CDR3 comprises 16 residues. CDR1 is SGHNT and CDR2 is YENEEA in the germline V gene. CDR3 sequence: CASSLNRDRFTGELFF. The CDR3 DNA reads TGTGCCAGCAGCTTAAACCGGGACAGGTTCACCGGGGAGCTGTTTTTT. Full variable domain (missing parts from reference TRBV11-3 and TRBJ2-2): EAGVVQSPRYKIIEKKQPVAFWCNPISGHNTLYWYLQNLGQGPELLIRYENEEAVDDSQLPKDRFSAERLKGVDSTLKIQPAELGDSAVYLCASSLNRDRFTGELFFGEGSRLTVL.